The present T cell receptor (beta chain) was sequenced within a study of shared clonotypes between healthy human individuals. Across the whole study: Donors had three CD4 naive, three CD4 memory, two CD8 naive and one CD8 memory plate apiece. General study points: Some clonotypes were shared by all four sorted-subset donors, while others were not shared. The non-shared ones had lower generation probabilities than the shared ones. What naive subsets generally showed was a larger estimated richness than memory subsets showed.

Per the original data handling: Filtering differed because ImmunoSEQ produced junction-only sequences that carried no quality scores. Clones were sequenced by immunoSEQ multiplex PCR, and TCRdb holds only the in-frame ones, with some missing. V, J and clone size derive from that table, while D and trimming were established from the DNA sequence. The sample lists about 2.4 million clones, approximately 94% occurring once. A remark on this clone: Its antigen is currently unknown.

Trimming pared 2 bases from V and 1 base from J, leaving 12 bases between. The V gene's germline CDR1 is MNHNY and CDR2 SVGAGI (reference sequence). The CDR3 covers 15 residues. Sequenced material: naive CD4+ T cells from PBMCs. As for subset: CD45RA+ positively selected. The rearrangement links TRBV6-6 to TRBJ2-7, with D possibly matching TRBD2 (6 bases). The receptor comes from a man aged 18 to 35 in good health. Some clones in this sample may be carry-over from other donors' samples. The CDR3, as DNA: TGTGCCAGCAGTTACCCGGCGGGGCTGTCCTACGAGCAGTACTTC. It codes for CASSYPAGLSYEQYF.